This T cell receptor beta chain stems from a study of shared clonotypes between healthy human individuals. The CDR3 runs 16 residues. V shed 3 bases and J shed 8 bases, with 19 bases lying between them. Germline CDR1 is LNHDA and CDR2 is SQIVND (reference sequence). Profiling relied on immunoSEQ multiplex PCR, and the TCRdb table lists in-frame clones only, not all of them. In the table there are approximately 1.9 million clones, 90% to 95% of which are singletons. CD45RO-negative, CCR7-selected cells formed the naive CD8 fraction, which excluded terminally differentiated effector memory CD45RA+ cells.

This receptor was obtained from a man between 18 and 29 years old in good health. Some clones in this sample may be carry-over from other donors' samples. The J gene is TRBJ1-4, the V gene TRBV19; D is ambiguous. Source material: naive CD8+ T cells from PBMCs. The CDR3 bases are TGTGCCAGTAGTATGGACCCATGGAACGGAGGAGAAAAACTGTTTTTT. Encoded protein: CASSMDPWNGGEKLFF.